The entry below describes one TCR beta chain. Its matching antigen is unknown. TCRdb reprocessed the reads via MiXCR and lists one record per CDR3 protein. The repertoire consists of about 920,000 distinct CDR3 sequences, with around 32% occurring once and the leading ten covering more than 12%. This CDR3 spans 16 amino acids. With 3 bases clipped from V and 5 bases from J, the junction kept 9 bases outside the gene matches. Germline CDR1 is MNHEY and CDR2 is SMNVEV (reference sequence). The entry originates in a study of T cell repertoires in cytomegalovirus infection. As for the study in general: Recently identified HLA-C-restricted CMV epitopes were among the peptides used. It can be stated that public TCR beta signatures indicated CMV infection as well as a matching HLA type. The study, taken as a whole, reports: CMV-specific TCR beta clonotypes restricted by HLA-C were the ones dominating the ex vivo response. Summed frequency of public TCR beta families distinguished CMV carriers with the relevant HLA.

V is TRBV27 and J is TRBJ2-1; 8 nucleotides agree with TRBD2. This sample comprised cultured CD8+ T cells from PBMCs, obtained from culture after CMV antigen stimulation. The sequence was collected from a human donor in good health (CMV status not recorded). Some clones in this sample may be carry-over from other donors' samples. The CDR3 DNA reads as TGTGCCAGCAGTTTGTCCCAGCGGGGGCCTAACAATGAGCAGTTCTTC. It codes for CASSLSQRGPNNEQFF.